These 23 T cell receptor beta chains originate from one sample sequenced in a study of cytomegalovirus exposure and HLA in healthy donors. The primer mix had 60 Vbeta and 13 Jbeta primers. Using immunoSEQ multiplex PCR, the repertoire was profiled, and TCRdb retains in-frame clones only, with some absent. The repertoire holds about 130,000 clones, around three quarters seen once, with about 13% in the top ten. The sample comprised PBMCs. These receptors all come from a woman aged 55-69 years in good health and CMV-seropositive.

In its sample, this clone was seen once. This likely comes from a read error, as the CDR3 has no conserved phenylalanine or tryptophan at its end. The rearrangement uses TRBV7-3 and TRBJ2-7; TRBD1 is a possible D gene (7 bases). The CDR3 length is 14 residues. Germline-derived CDR1 and CDR2 are SGHTA and FQGTGA. V lost 5 bases and J 5 bases, leaving 16 bases between the germline ends. CDR3 bases: TGTGCCAGCAGCCCCTCAGGGGGGCGCCACGAGCAGTACCTC. Translated, it gives CASSPSGGRHEQYL.

This clone came up once. The chain joins TRBV2 to TRBJ1-5, with 7 positions matching TRBD1. CDR1 is SNHLY and CDR2 is FYNNEI in the germline V gene. V shed 0 bases and J 6 bases; nucleotides not matched to a gene: 14. The CDR3 covers 18 residues. CDR3 bases: TGTGCCAGCAGTGAAGCGCGAACTACAAGGACAGGTCGTCAGCCCCAGCATTTT. This codes for CASSEARTTRTGRQPQHF.

The table lists this clone with a few counts. The chain uses TRBV27 and TRBJ2-3; D perhaps matches TRBD2 (7 bases). CDR1 is MNHEY, CDR2 SMNVEV, per germline (reference sequence). This CDR3 is built from 16 residues. The ends were cut back, 1 base at V and 3 bases at J, with 14 bases in the middle. In DNA, the CDR3 is TGTGCCAGCAGTTTATGGGGGCGGGAGAAAACAGATACGCAGTATTTT. Its translation is CASSLWGREKTDTQYF.

This chain connects TRBV6-1 to TRBJ1-2; TRBD1 is a possible D gene (5 bases). The germline V gene encodes CDR1 MNHNS and CDR2 SASEGT. The CDR3 has 13 amino acids. V shed 5 bases and J shed 5 bases, with 12 bases lying between them. CDR3 sequence reads: CASSSLGGYGYTF. The CDR3, as DNA: TGTGCCAGCAGTTCCTTGGGGGGGTATGGCTACACCTTC.

This clone was detected only once. V usage is TRBV11-3 and J usage is TRBJ1-3; D remains ambiguous. The V end lost 4 bases, the J end lost 2 bases, and 6 bases lay between the germline ends. Germline-derived CDR1 and CDR2 are SGHNT and YENEEA. The CDR3 runs to 13 residues. In nucleotides, the CDR3 is TGTGCCAGCAGCTCCCTAACTGGAAACACCATATATTTT. Translating gives CASSSLTGNTIYF.

This rearrangement joins TRBV9 to TRBJ1-2, with TRBD1 matching over 9 bases. In germline, CDR1 is SGDLS, CDR2 YYNGEE. V lost 4 bases, J lost 5 bases, and 15 bases stayed unmatched. CDR3 length equals 17 residues. Here the CDR3 DNA reads TGTGCCAGCAGCACAGGGGGCCGACAGGGCTCGGCTTATGGCTACACCTTC. The encoded protein is CASSTGGRQGSAYGYTF.

A single count supports this clone. The chain has TRBV5-6 and TRBJ1-1, with 10 positions matching TRBD1. V shed 4 bases and J 5 bases; nucleotides not matched to a gene: 14. CDR3 length: 17 residues. Germline CDR1 is SGHDT and CDR2 is YYEEEE. CDR3 bases: TGTGCCAGCAGCCCCGTCCCGGGACAGGGGTTGGGGACTGAAGCTTTCTTT. Translated, it gives CASSPVPGQGLGTEAFF. Variable domain in full (rest from reference TRBV5-6 and TRBJ1-1): DAGVTQSPTHLIKTRGQQVTLRCSPKSGHDTVSWYQQALGQGPQFIFQYYEEEERQRGNFPDRFSGHQFPNYSSELNVNALLLGDSALYLCASSPVPGQGLGTEAFFGQGTRLTVV.

The CDR3 sequence is CASSFRQTSGEQFF. CDR3 DNA sequence: TGTGCCAGCAGCTTCCGCCAGACTAGCGGCGAGCAGTTCTTC. V and J are TRBV7-6 and TRBJ2-1; 9 bases are shared with TRBD2. The V gene end was trimmed by 3 bases and the J gene end by 10 bases; junction bases not matched to a gene: 7. Germline V lookup: CDR1 SGHVS, CDR2 FNYEAQ. There are 14 residues in the CDR3.

CDR3 in DNA: TGTGCCAGCAGCGTAGGACTAGCGGGGGTTGAGACCCAGTACTTC. Its translation is CASSVGLAGVETQYF. This chain uses TRBV9 with TRBJ2-5, with 12 bases identical to TRBD2. This CDR3 contains 15 residues. The junction had 2 bases not matched to a gene; V was cut back by 0 bases and J by 5 bases. Germline assignment: CDR1 SGDLS and CDR2 YYNGEE. The whole variable domain, remainder taken from reference TRBV9 and TRBJ2-5, is DSGVTQTPKHLITATGQRVTLRCSPRSGDLSVYWYQQSLDQGLQFLIQYYNGEERAKGNILERFSAQQFPDLHSELNLSSLELGDSALYFCASSVGLAGVETQYFGPGTRLLVL.

The CDR3 reads CASSLSGGAGTGELFF. CDR3 nucleotide sequence: TGTGCCAGCAGCCTTAGCGGGGGGGCCGGGACCGGGGAGCTGTTTTTT. The gene calls are TRBV11-1 and TRBJ2-2; 11 bases map to TRBD2. There are 16 residues in the CDR3. Germline assignment: CDR1 SGHAT and CDR2 FQDESV (reference sequence). The trim removed 5 bases at V and 5 bases at J, leaving 7 bases unmatched.

The chain combines TRBV6-1 with TRBJ2-3; 10 bases align to TRBD1. The length of the CDR3 is 14 residues. The germline V gene has CDR1 MNHNS and CDR2 SASEGT. J was trimmed by 3 bases and V by 10 bases; bases with no gene match: 7. The CDR3 loop reads CATRQGARTDTQYF. CDR3 DNA: TGTGCCACCCGACAGGGGGCGCGGACAGATACGCAGTATTTT.

The chain is built from TRBV14 and TRBJ2-1, with a tentative D call TRBD2 (6 bases). The CDR3 loop spans 14 amino acids. The V gene lost 0 bases and the J gene lost 13 bases, with 16 bases spanning the gap. Germline CDR1 reads SGHDN; CDR2 reads FVKESK. The CDR3 here is CASSQDAGNAPQFF. CDR3 coding DNA: TGTGCCAGCAGCCAAGATGCGGGGAACGCCCCCCAGTTCTTC. Drawing the rest from reference TRBV14 and TRBJ2-1, the complete variable domain is EAGVTQFPSHSVIEKGQTVTLRCDPISGHDNLYWYRRVMGKEIKFLLHFVKESKQDESGMPNNRFLAERTGGTYSTLKVQPAELEDSGVYFCASSQDAGNAPQFFGPGTRLTVL.

The chain carries TRBV11-2 and TRBJ2-3; the match to TRBD2 covers 7 bases. Germline V lookup: CDR1 SGHAT, CDR2 FQNNGV. V trimming: 5 bases; J trimming: 3 bases; junction bases outside the gene matches: 20. The CDR3 contains 19 residues. CDR3 in amino acids: CASSTPWGEGLGSTDTQYF. The DNA for the CDR3 is TGTGCCAGCAGCACTCCTTGGGGGGAGGGCCTCGGGTCGACAGATACGCAGTATTTT. Full variable domain (missing parts from reference TRBV11-2 and TRBJ2-3): EAGVAQSPRYKIIEKRQSVAFWCNPISGHATLYWYQQILGQGPKLLIQFQNNGVVDDSQLPKDRFSAERLKGVDSTLKIQPAKLEDSAVYLCASSTPWGEGLGSTDTQYFGPGTRLTVL.

V is TRBV19 and J is TRBJ1-1, with a possible D match to TRBD1 (6 bases). This CDR3 is 14 amino acids long. The ends were cut back, 2 bases at V and 5 bases at J, with 12 bases in the middle. Germline V lookup: CDR1 LNHDA, CDR2 SQIVND (reference sequence). Here the CDR3 reads CASSIRTEGTEAFF. CDR3 coding DNA: TGTGCCAGTAGTATAAGGACAGAAGGGACTGAAGCTTTCTTT.

The chain is built from TRBV19 and TRBJ2-2; 9 nucleotides match TRBD1. Per germline, CDR1 LNHDA and CDR2 SQIVND (reference sequence). The CDR3 runs 14 residues. With V trimmed by 6 bases and J by 3 bases, 2 bases remained unmatched. The CDR3 bases are TGTGCCAGTAGGGACAGGGGTGACACCGGGGAGCTGTTTTTT. It yields the protein CASRDRGDTGELFF.

The chain carries TRBV7-9 and TRBJ2-3; TRBD2 might be the D (5 bases). The CDR3 is 12 residues long. Trimming removed 5 bases from V and 3 bases from J, with 6 bases in between. Germline CDR1 is SEHNR and CDR2 is FQNEAQ (reference sequence). As DNA, the CDR3 is TGTGCCAGCAGCCGAGGGACAGATACGCAGTATTTT. It specifies CASSRGTDTQYF.

Details on this clone: Other nucleotide sequences in the sample specify the same CDR3. This chain joins TRBV7-2 and TRBJ2-5; 7 positions match TRBD1. J gave up 5 bases and V 5 bases, and 5 bases lay outside the gene matches. Germline CDR1 reads SGHTA; CDR2 reads FQGNSA. This CDR3 has 13 residues. The CDR3 sequence is CASSRQGGETQYF. CDR3 DNA sequence: TGTGCCAGCAGCCGACAGGGTGGGGAGACCCAGTACTTC.

The gene calls are TRBV5-1 and TRBJ2-7; 7 nucleotides align to TRBD1. This CDR3 has 15 amino acids. Germline values: CDR1 SGHRS, CDR2 YFSETQ. The trim removed 6 bases at V and 6 bases at J, leaving 15 bases unmatched. The CDR3 loop is CASTEGAQGNAEQYF. CDR3 DNA: TGCGCCAGCACTGAGGGGGCTCAGGGGAACGCCGAGCAGTACTTC.

This chain uses TRBV4-2 with TRBJ2-1, with 9 positions matching TRBD2. The CDR3 spans 15 residues. Germline V CDR1 and CDR2: LGHNA, YNFKEQ. V gave up 1 base and J gave up 7 bases; unmatched junction bases: 5. The CDR3 DNA reads TGTGCCAGCAGCCAAGCAGCGGGGGGCCGGAATGAGCAGTTCTTC. It encodes CASSQAAGGRNEQFF.

The sample holds a few counts of this clone. The chain uses TRBV6-5 and TRBJ2-1, with TRBD2 identical over 11 bases. With V trimmed by 2 bases and J by 6 bases, 6 bases remained unmatched. Germline V gene data show CDR1 as MNHEY and CDR2 as SVGAGI. This CDR3 comprises 16 residues. The chain's CDR3 is CASSYLSGRAGNEQFF. The CDR3 bases are TGTGCCAGCAGTTACCTTAGCGGGAGGGCCGGCAATGAGCAGTTCTTC.

The table lists this clone with a few counts. The chain uses TRBV9 and TRBJ1-3; possibly TRBD1 for D (5 bases). The CDR3 has 14 residues. The V gene's germline CDR1 is SGDLS and CDR2 YYNGEE. V lost 3 bases, J lost 2 bases, and 9 bases lay in between. The CDR3 sequence is CASSGQLTGNTIYF. CDR3 DNA: TGTGCCAGCAGCGGACAGCTTACTGGAAACACCATATATTTT.

The chain joins TRBV7-9 to TRBJ1-1; 11 positions agree with TRBD1. The trim removed 3 bases at V and 6 bases at J, leaving 3 bases unmatched. The germline V gene encodes CDR1 SEHNR and CDR2 FQNEAQ (reference sequence). CDR3 length: 14 residues. CDR3 loop: CASSLTGQGAEAFF. CDR3 DNA sequence: TGTGCCAGCAGCTTGACGGGACAGGGGGCTGAAGCTTTCTTT.

This clone was counted a few times. The genes are TRBV10-3 and TRBJ2-5; D ambiguous. V gave up 0 bases and J gave up 5 bases, with 13 bases separating them. This CDR3 is 15 amino acids long. From germline, CDR1 is ENHRY and CDR2 SYGVKD. The CDR3 protein is CAISESADPGETQYF. The CDR3 DNA sequence: TGTGCCATCAGTGAGTCGGCCGACCCCGGGGAGACCCAGTACTTC.